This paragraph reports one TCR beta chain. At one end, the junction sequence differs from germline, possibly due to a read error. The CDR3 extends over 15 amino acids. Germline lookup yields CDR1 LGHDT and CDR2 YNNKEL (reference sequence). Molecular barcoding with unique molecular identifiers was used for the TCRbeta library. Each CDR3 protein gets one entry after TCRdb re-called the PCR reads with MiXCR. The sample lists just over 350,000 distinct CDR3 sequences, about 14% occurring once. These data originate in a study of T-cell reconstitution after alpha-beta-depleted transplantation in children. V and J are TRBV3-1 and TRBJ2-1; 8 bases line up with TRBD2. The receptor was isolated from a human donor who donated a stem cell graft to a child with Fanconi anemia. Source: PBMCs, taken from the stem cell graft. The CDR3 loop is CACSRPGLVLNEQFF. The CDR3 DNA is TGTGCCTGCAGCAGACCGGGACTAGTCCTCAATGAGCAGTTCTTC.